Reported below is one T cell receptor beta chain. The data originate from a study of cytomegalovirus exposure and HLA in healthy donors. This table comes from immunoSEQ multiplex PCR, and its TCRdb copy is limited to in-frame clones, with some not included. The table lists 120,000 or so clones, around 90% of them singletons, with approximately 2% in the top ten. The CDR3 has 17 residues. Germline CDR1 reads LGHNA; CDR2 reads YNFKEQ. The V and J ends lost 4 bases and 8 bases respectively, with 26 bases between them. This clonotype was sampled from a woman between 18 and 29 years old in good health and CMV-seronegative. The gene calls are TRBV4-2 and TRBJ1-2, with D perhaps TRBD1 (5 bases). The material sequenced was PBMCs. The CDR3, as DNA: TGTGCCAGCAGCCCATATGCCGATTTGGGGGATCGGGAGGGCTACACCTTC. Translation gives CASSPYADLGDREGYTF.